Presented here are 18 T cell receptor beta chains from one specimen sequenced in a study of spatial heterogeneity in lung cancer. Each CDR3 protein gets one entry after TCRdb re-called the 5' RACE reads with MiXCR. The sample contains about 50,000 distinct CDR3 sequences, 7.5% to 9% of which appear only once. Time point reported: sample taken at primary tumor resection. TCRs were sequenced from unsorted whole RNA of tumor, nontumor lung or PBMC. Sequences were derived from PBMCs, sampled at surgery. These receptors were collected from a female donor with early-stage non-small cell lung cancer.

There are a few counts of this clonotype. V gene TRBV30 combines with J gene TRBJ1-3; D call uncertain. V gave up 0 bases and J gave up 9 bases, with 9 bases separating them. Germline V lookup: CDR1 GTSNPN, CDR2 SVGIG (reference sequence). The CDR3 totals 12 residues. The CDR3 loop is CAWSVPPSTIYF. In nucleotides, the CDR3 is TGTGCCTGGAGTGTACCCCCGAGCACCATATATTTT.

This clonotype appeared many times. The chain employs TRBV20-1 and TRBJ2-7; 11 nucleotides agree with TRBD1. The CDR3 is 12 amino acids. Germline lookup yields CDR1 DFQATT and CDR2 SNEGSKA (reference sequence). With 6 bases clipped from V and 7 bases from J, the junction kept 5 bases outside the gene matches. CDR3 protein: CSAPDRGPEQYF. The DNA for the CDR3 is TGCAGTGCCCCGGACAGGGGGCCAGAGCAGTACTTC.

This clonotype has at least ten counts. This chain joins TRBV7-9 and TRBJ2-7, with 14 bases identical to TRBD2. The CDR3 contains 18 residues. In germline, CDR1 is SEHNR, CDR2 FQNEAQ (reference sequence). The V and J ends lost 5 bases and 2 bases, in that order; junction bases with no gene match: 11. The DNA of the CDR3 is TGTGCCAGCAGCACCGGACTAGCGGGGGGCGCTTTTACCTACGAGCAGTACTTC. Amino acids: CASSTGLAGGAFTYEQYF.

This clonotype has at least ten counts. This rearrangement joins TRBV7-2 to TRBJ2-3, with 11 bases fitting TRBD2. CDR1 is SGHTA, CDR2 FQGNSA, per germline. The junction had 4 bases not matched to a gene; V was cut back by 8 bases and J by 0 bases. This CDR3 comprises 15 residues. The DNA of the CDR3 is TGTGCCAGCCTAGCGGGGGGACTAAGCACAGATACGCAGTATTTT. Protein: CASLAGGLSTDTQYF.

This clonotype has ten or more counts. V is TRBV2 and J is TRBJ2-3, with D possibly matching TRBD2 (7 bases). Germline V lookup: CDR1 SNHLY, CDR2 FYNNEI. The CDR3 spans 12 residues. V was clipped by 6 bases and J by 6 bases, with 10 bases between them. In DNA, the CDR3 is TGTGCCAGCAGACGGGGGGCGGATACGCAGTATTTT. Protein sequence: CASRRGADTQYF.

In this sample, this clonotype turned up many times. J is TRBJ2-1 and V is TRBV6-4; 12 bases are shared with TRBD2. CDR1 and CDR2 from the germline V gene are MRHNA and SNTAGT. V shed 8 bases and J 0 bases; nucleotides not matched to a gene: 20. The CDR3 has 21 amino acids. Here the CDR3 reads CASLARWSLAGGVSSYNEQFF. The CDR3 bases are TGTGCCAGCCTGGCTCGATGGTCGCTAGCGGGGGGGGTCAGCTCCTACAATGAGCAGTTCTTC.

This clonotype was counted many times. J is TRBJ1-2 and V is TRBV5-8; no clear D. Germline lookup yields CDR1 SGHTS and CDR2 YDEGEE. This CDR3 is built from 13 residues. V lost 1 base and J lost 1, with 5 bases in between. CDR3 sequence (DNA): TGTGCCAGCAGCTTGCTCAATAACTATGGCTACACCTTC. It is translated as CASSLLNNYGYTF.

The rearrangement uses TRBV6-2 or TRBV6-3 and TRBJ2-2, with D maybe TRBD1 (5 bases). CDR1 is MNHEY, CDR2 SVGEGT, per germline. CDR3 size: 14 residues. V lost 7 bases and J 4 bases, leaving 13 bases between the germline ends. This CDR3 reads CASNYPDITGELFF. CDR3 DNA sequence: TGTGCCAGCAACTACCCGGACATCACCGGGGAGCTGTTTTTT.

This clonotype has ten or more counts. As DNA, the CDR3 is TGTGCCAGCAGTTTGAGCTCAGGGGCCCAAGAGACCCAGTACTTC. This translates into CASSLSSGAQETQYF. This chain joins TRBV7-6 and TRBJ2-5, with D perhaps matching TRBD1 (6 bases). V lost 6 bases to trimming and J lost 1 base, with 15 bases between them. The germline CDR1 and CDR2 sequences are SGHVS and FNYEAQ. The CDR3 loop spans 15 amino acids.

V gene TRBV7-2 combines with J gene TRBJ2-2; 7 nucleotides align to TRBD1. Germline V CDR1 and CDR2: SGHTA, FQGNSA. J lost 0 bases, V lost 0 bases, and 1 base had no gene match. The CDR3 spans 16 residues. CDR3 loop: CASSLAGQPNTGELFF. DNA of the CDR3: TGTGCCAGCAGCTTAGCGGGACAGCCGAACACCGGGGAGCTGTTTTTT.

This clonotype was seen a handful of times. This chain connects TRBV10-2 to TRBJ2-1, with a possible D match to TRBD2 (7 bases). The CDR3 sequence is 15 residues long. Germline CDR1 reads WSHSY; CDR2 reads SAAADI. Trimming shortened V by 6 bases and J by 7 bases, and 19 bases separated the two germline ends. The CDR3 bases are TGCGCCAGCAGGGGGGGGGCCCCTTATGGAAATGAGCAGTTCTTC. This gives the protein CASRGGAPYGNEQFF.

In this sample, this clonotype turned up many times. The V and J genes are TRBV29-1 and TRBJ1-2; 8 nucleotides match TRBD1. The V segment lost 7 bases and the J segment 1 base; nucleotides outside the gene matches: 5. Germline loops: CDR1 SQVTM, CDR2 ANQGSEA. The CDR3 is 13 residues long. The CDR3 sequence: CSARTGSNYGYTF. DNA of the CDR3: TGCAGCGCCAGGACAGGGAGTAACTATGGCTACACCTTC.

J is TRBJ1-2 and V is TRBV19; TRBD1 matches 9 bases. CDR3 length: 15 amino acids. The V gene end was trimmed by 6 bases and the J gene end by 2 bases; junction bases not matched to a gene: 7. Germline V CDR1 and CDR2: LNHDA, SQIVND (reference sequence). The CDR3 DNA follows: TGTGCCAGTAGACCCATACAGGGGGCCAACTATGGCTACACCTTC. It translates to CASRPIQGANYGYTF. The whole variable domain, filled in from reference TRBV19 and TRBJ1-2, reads DGGITQSPKYLFRKEGQNVTLSCEQNLNHDAMYWYRQDPGQGLRLIYYSQIVNDFQKGDIAEGYSVSREKKESFPLTVTSAQKNPTAFYLCASRPIQGANYGYTFGSGTRLTVV.

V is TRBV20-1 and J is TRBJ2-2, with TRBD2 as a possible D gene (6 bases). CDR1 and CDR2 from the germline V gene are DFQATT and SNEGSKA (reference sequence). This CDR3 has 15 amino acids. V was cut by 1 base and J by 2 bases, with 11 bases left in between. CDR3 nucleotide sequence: TGCAGTGCTAGAGGCGGGACTGCTAACACCGGGGAGCTGTTTTTT. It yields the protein CSARGGTANTGELFF.

The CDR3 reads CAILRRDTEAFF. The CDR3 DNA reads as TGTGCCATCCTCCGCAGAGACACTGAAGCTTTCTTT. The rearrangement links TRBV6-4 to TRBJ1-1; no reliable D call. CDR3 length: 12 residues. Germline V gives CDR1 MRHNA, CDR2 SNTAGT. Trimming removed 10 bases from V and 3 bases from J, with 12 bases in between.

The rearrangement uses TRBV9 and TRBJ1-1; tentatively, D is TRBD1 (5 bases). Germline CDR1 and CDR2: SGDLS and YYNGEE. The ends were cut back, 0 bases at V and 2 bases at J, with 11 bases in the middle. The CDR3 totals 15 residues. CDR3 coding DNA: TGTGCCAGCAGCGTAGGGGTAGGGGCTAACACTGAAGCTTTCTTT. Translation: CASSVGVGANTEAFF.

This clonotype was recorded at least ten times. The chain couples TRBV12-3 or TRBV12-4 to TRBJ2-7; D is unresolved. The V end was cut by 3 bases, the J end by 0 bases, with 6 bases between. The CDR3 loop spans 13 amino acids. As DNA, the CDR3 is TGTGCCAGCAGTTTGCAGAACTCCTACGAGCAGTACTTC. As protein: CASSLQNSYEQYF.

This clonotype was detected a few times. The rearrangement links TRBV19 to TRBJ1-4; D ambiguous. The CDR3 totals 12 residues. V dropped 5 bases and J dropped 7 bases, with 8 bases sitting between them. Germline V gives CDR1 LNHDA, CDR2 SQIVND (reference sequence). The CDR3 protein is CASSQTVEKLFF. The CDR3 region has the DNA TGTGCCAGTAGTCAAACCGTTGAAAAACTGTTTTTT.